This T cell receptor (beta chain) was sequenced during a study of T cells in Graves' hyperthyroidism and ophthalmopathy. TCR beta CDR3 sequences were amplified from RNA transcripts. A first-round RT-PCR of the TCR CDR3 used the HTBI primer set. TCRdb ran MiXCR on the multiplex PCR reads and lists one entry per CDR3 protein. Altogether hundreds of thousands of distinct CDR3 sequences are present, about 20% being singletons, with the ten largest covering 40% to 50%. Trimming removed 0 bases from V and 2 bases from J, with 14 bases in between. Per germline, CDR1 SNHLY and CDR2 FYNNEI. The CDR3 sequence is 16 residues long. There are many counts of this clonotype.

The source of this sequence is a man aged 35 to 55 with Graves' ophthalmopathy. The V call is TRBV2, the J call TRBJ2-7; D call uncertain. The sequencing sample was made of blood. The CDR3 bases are TGTGCCAGCAGTGAAGCGCTGGGCAGACTCCCCTACGAGCAGTACTTC. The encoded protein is CASSEALGRLPYEQYF.